The rows below give T cell receptor beta chains drawn from one sample of a study of type 1 regulatory T cells. TCRdb processed the reads anew with MiXCR; each CDR3 protein has one entry. The sample has around 64,000 distinct CDR3 sequences, under 25% seen once. No antigens are known for them. Sequences were obtained from cultured type 1 regulatory T (Tr1) cells, either the whole culture or a sorted fraction (not recorded which). Every receptor here comes from a human donor in good health. Both conserved end residues are part of each CDR3. The order of the fields is V gene, clone size, J gene, D gene, CDR3 DNA, CDR3 protein. The D gene is left open where the match is weak. Clone size is shown for a subset of rows, as once, few, many or a class of expanded clone.

TRBV9,few,TRBJ1-2,-,TGTGCCAGCAGCCAGGGCAGAGGGAACTATGGCTACACCTTC,CASSQGRGNYGYTF
TRBV5-1,-,TRBJ2-7,-,TGCGCCAGCAGCCCTGTGGGCTACGAGCAGTACTTC,CASSPVGYEQYF
TRBV20-1,-,TRBJ2-4,TRBD2,TGCAGTGCTGGGCGACTAGCGGGAGTTGCCAAAAACATTCAGTACTTC,CSAGRLAGVAKNIQYF
TRBV29-1,-,TRBJ1-4,-,TGCAGCGTTGCCGACAGGCCAGCTAATGAAAAACTGTTTTTT,CSVADRPANEKLFF
TRBV7-9,-,TRBJ1-1,-,TGTGCCAGCAGCTTAGTGGCGGGCACTGAAGCTTTCTTT,CASSLVAGTEAFF
TRBV20-1,-,TRBJ2-7,-,TGCAGTGCCCCCGGGACAGGCGGCGGGAGGGAGCAGTACTTC,CSAPGTGGGREQYF
TRBV5-1,-,TRBJ2-1,TRBD2,TGCGCCAGCTACCCCGGGACTAGCGGCTACAATGAGCAGTTCTTC,CASYPGTSGYNEQFF
TRBV5-1,many,TRBJ2-5,TRBD1,TGCGCCAGCAGCCCGGGACAGAAAGAGACCCAGTACTTC,CASSPGQKETQYF
TRBV4-1,-,TRBJ2-7,TRBD2,TGCGCCAGCAGCCGAACCTCCGGGACTAGCGGGAAGGTGGCCTACGAGCAGTACTTC,CASSRTSGTSGKVAYEQYF
TRBV29-1,-,TRBJ2-5,TRBD1,TGCAGCGTTGATCCTCATGGGACAGGGGAAGAGACCCAGTACTTC,CSVDPHGTGEETQYF
TRBV12-3/TRBV12-4,-,TRBJ2-3,TRBD2,TGTGCCAGCAGGACAGCGGGAGTAGACACGCAGTATTTT,CASRTAGVDTQYF
TRBV5-1,few,TRBJ2-1,TRBD1,TGCGCCAGCGGCCGGGACAGGGATAATGAGCAGTTCTTC,CASGRDRDNEQFF
TRBV20-1,few,TRBJ2-1,TRBD2,TGCAGTGCTAGCCCTAGCGGGAGAGCCGGGTACAATGAGCAGTTCTTC,CSASPSGRAGYNEQFF
TRBV28,many,TRBJ2-5,TRBD2,TGTGCCAGCAGTTCTAGCGGGAGGGAGACCCAGTACTTC,CASSSSGRETQYF
TRBV24-1,few,TRBJ2-3,-,TGTGCCACCAGTGAACATACACCGGGAACGCAGTATTTT,CATSEHTPGTQYF
TRBV20-1,-,TRBJ2-5,TRBD2,TGCAGTGCTAGACGGAGGACTAGTCTGGAGACCCAGTACTTC,CSARRRTSLETQYF
TRBV28,-,TRBJ2-1,TRBD2,TGTGCCAGCATCATAGCGGGAGTCGGTTACAATGAGCAGTTCTTC,CASIIAGVGYNEQFF
TRBV5-1,few,TRBJ1-1,-,TGCGCCAGCAGCTTGTCCGGCAGCCCCACTGAAGCTTTCTTT,CASSLSGSPTEAFF
TRBV3-1,-,TRBJ2-7,TRBD1,TGTGCCAGCAGCCAGACGACAGGGACATCCTATGGGCAGTACTTC,CASSQTTGTSYGQYF
TRBV20-1,many,TRBJ2-1,-,TGCAGTGCTAGGGGCTTGCTAGACGAGCAGTTCTTC,CSARGLLDEQFF
TRBV28,-,TRBJ1-5,TRBD1,TGTGCCAGCGAGATCGACAGGGCGACTCAGCCCCAGCATTTT,CASEIDRATQPQHF
TRBV20-1,few,TRBJ2-1,TRBD2,TGCAGTGCTGAAGCATCGACTAGCGGGTCGTGGGAGCAGTTCTTC,CSAEASTSGSWEQFF
TRBV20-1,few,TRBJ2-5,-,TGCAGTGCTAACCCCTCCCGGGGAGTAGAGACCCAGTACTTC,CSANPSRGVETQYF
TRBV5-1,-,TRBJ1-5,-,TGCGCCAGCAGCTTGGGGGGGTATGGGGACAATCAGCCCCAGCATTTT,CASSLGGYGDNQPQHF
TRBV5-6,-,TRBJ2-1,-,TGTGCCAGCAGCTTGCCCCAGTACAATGAGCAGTTCTTC,CASSLPQYNEQFF
TRBV6-1,-,TRBJ2-3,-,TGTGCCAGCAGTGAAAGGGCAGGGACCGCAGATACGCAGTATTTT,CASSERAGTADTQYF
TRBV19,-,TRBJ1-2,-,TGTGCCAGTAGTAACCACCAGGAGTTCTATGGCTACACCTTC,CASSNHQEFYGYTF
TRBV12-3/TRBV12-4,many,TRBJ1-2,-,TGTGCCAGCAGTTTAGGTGCAGGGCCTCTTGGCTATGGCTACACCTTC,CASSLGAGPLGYGYTF
TRBV7-8,-,TRBJ1-2,-,TGTGCCAGCAACTTCGGGGGCCGAGGCTACACCTTC,CASNFGGRGYTF
TRBV21-1,-,TRBJ2-1,-,TGTGCCAGCAGGAGGTCCGGACGGAACCCATCCTACAATGAGCAGTTCTTC,CASRRSGRNPSYNEQFF
TRBV6-5,many,TRBJ2-7,-,TGTGCCAGCAAAAAGGGGAGTGAGCAGTACTTC,CASKKGSEQYF
TRBV24-1,few,TRBJ2-5,-,TGTGCCACCAGCTACCAAGAGACCCAGTACTTC,CATSYQETQYF
TRBV29-1,few,TRBJ1-1,-,TGCAGCGTTGTGGCTCAGGAGGGACCGAACACTGAAGCTTTCTTT,CSVVAQEGPNTEAFF
TRBV7-9,-,TRBJ1-2,-,TGTGCCAGCAGCTTAGGGTCCGGGGGAAAATACTATGGCTACACCTTC,CASSLGSGGKYYGYTF
TRBV11-2,few,TRBJ2-2,-,TGTGCCAGCACCAAGGTCGCGGGGTCTAACACCGGGGAGCTGTTTTTT,CASTKVAGSNTGELFF
TRBV20-1,-,TRBJ2-7,-,TGCAGTGCTAGAGCGGGGGCCCAAATGTACTTC,CSARAGAQMYF
TRBV5-1,-,TRBJ2-5,TRBD2,TGCGCCAGCAGCCACAGACCGGGACTAGCGGGAGTCGAGACCCAGTACTTC,CASSHRPGLAGVETQYF
TRBV20-1,few,TRBJ2-7,-,TGCAGTGCTCCCTCGTCGTGGGGTAGGAGCTCCTACGAGCAGTACTTC,CSAPSSWGRSSYEQYF
TRBV7-9,-,TRBJ2-2,-,TGTGCCAGCAGCTCTAGCGCCGGGGAGCTGTTTTTT,CASSSSAGELFF
TRBV28,-,TRBJ2-7,TRBD2,TGTGCCAGCGGGACTAGCTCCGAGCAGTACTTC,CASGTSSEQYF
TRBV18,few,TRBJ1-4,-,TGTGCCAGCTCACCAAGACAGGTTCAAAATGAAAAACTGTTTTTT,CASSPRQVQNEKLFF
TRBV29-1,-,TRBJ2-5,TRBD1,TGCAGCGCTAGACAGGGCGTAGAGACCCAGTACTTC,CSARQGVETQYF
TRBV7-2,many,TRBJ2-7,TRBD2,TGTGCCAGCAGCTTAACGAGCGGGATAGGTTCCTACGAGCAGTACTTC,CASSLTSGIGSYEQYF
TRBV15,many,TRBJ2-1,TRBD2,TGTGCCACCAGCGTCGAACTAGCGGGAGCTGGTGAGCAGTTCTTC,CATSVELAGAGEQFF
TRBV5-1,-,TRBJ2-3,-,TGCGCCAGCAGCTTGGAAGGGGGAGGGCCCGATACGCAGTATTTT,CASSLEGGGPDTQYF
TRBV6-1,-,TRBJ1-5,-,TGTGCCAGCAGTGAAACAGGGTGGCAGCCCCAGCATTTT,CASSETGWQPQHF
TRBV20-1,few,TRBJ1-5,-,TGCAGTGCTAGCCTACCCGTGGGGGGCAATCAGCCCCAGCATTTT,CSASLPVGGNQPQHF
TRBV19,-,TRBJ1-4,-,TGTGCCAGTAGGCAACCGGGAAATGAAAAACTGTTTTTT,CASRQPGNEKLFF
TRBV20-1,-,TRBJ1-2,-,TGCAGTGCTAGAGAGATACAGGGAGATGGCTACACCTTC,CSAREIQGDGYTF
TRBV28,-,TRBJ2-5,-,TGTGCCAGCAGACCCCCTGCGCCCCAAGAGACCCAGTACTTC,CASRPPAPQETQYF
TRBV5-1,few,TRBJ1-1,-,TGCGCCAGCAGCTTGGCCGCCTTGAACACTGAAGCTTTCTTT,CASSLAALNTEAFF
TRBV20-1,many,TRBJ1-1,TRBD1,TGCAGTGCTAGAGGATCCCCAGCGGGACAGGGTGACGCTTTCTTT,CSARGSPAGQGDAFF
TRBV20-1,-,TRBJ2-4,-,TGCAGTGCCCCCCAGGCGGGGGCAGTCAAAAACATTCAGTACTTC,CSAPQAGAVKNIQYF
TRBV24-1,-,TRBJ2-7,-,TGTGCCACCAGTGATCCCCCGGCGGGGATCCACGAGCAGTACTTC,CATSDPPAGIHEQYF
TRBV10-3,-,TRBJ2-7,-,TGTGCCATCAGTGACACCTACGAGCAGTACTTC,CAISDTYEQYF